The 8 T cell receptor beta chains presented below share a single source sample, sequenced in a study of CD4+ T cells in melanoma. Profiling relied on immunoSEQ multiplex PCR, and the TCRdb table lists in-frame clones only, not all of them. The sample yields approximately 14,000 clones, 75% to 90% seen once. The sequenced material came from cells from a culture (not recorded whether cultured in vitro). These receptors came from a human donor with melanoma.

This chain uses TRBV7-9 with TRBJ2-7, with TRBD2 as a possible D gene (6 bases). Germline CDR1 SEHNR, CDR2 FQNEAQ (reference sequence). Trimming stripped 5 bases from V and 12 bases from J, with 20 bases between. This CDR3 is 13 amino acids long. For the CDR3, the DNA is TGTGCCAGCAGCCGTGATCGGGACTCCATTCGGTACTTC. Protein sequence: CASSRDRDSIRYF.

The chain joins TRBV20-1 to TRBJ1-6; the D is unclear. Germline assignment: CDR1 DFQATT and CDR2 SNEGSKA (reference sequence). The V end lost 1 base, the J end lost 15 bases, and 10 bases lay between the germline ends. This CDR3 region has 11 residues. The CDR3 spells CSARGPLILHF. The CDR3 DNA follows: TGCAGTGCTAGAGGCCCCCTTATCCTCCACTTT.

V and J are TRBV2 and TRBJ2-7, with a possible D match to TRBD2 (7 bases). CDR1 and CDR2 from the germline V gene are SNHLY and FYNNEI. The CDR3 consists of 14 residues. Trimming removed 4 bases from V and 6 bases from J, with 16 bases in between. The CDR3 sequence is CASSARGAVGEQYF. In DNA, the CDR3 is TGTGCCAGCAGTGCCCGGGGGGCAGTGGGCGAGCAGTACTTC.

In its sample, this clone was seen a few times. The V call is TRBV4-1, the J call TRBJ1-5; D unresolved. Per germline, CDR1 MGHRA and CDR2 YSYEKL. Between the trimmed V and J ends, which lost 1 base and 9 bases, there was a span of 13 bases. The CDR3 spans 14 residues. CDR3 loop: CASSQGSRDRPQHF. The CDR3 DNA is TGCGCCAGCAGCCAAGGATCGCGAGATCGGCCCCAGCATTTT.

This chain links TRBV27 with TRBJ2-5, with D possibly TRBD2 on 5 matching bases. V gave up 10 bases and J gave up 7 bases, with 13 bases separating them. The CDR3 is made up of 11 amino acids. CDR1 is MNHEY, CDR2 SMNVEV, per germline (reference sequence). CDR3 residues: CATMGRGTQYF. CDR3 DNA: TGTGCCACCATGGGTCGGGGGACCCAGTACTTC.

The chain has TRBV5-4 and TRBJ1-2, with D unresolved. The V end was cut by 1 base, the J end by 5 bases, with 15 bases between. This CDR3 spans 15 amino acids. Germline V lookup: CDR1 SGHNT, CDR2 YYREEE (reference sequence). In DNA form, the CDR3 reads TGTGCCAGCAGCTTGACTGCGGGTGGACCTTATGGCTACACCTTC. Translation: CASSLTAGGPYGYTF.

This rearrangement joins TRBV4-1 to TRBJ2-3; 9 bases agree with TRBD2. The CDR3 runs to 14 residues. After removal of 8 bases from V and 0 bases from J, the junction contained 3 bases not matched to a gene. Germline-derived CDR1 and CDR2 are MGHRA and YSYEKL. Here the CDR3 reads CASAGGKSTDTQYF. The CDR3, as DNA: TGCGCCAGCGCGGGGGGGAAGAGCACAGATACGCAGTATTTT.

This clone turned up a few times. The DNA of the CDR3 is TGTGCCAGCAGCCCGACTAGCGGGGGGGGCACAGATACGCAGTATTTT. This sequence encodes CASSPTSGGGTDTQYF. This chain joins TRBV11-3 and TRBJ2-3; the match to TRBD2 covers 14 bases. CDR3 size: 16 residues. CDR1 and CDR2 (germline): SGHNT, YENEEA. J gave up 1 base and V 5 bases, and 2 bases lay outside the gene matches.